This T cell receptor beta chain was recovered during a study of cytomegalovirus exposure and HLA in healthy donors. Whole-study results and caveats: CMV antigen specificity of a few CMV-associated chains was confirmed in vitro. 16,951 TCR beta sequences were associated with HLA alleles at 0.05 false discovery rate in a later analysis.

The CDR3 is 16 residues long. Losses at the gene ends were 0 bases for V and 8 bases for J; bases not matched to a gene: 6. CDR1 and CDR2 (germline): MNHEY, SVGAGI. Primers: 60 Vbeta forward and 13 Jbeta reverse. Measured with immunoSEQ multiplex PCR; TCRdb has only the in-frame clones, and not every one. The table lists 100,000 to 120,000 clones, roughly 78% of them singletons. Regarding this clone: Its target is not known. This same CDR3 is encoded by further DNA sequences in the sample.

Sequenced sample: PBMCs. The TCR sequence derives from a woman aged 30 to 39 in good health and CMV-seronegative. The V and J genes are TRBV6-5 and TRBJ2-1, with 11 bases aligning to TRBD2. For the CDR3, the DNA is TGTGCCAGCAGTTACTCGTTAGCGGGAGGGCCGGATGAGCAGTTCTTC. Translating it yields CASSYSLAGGPDEQFF.